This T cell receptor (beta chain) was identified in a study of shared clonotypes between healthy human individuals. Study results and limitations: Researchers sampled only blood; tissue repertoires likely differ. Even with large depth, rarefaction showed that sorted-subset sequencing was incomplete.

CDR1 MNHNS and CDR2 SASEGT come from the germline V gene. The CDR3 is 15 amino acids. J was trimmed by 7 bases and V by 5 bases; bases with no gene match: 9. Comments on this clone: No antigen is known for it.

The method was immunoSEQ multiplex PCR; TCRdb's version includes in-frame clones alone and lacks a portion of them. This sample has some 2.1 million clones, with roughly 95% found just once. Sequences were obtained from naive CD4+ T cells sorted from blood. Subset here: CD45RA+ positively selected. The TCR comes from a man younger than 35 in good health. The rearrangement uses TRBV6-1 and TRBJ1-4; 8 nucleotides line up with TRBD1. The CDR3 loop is CASSRTGRGGEKLFF. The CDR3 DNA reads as TGTGCCAGCAGTCGGACAGGGAGGGGCGGTGAAAAACTGTTTTTT.